Shown below are 19 T cell receptor beta chains from a single sample sequenced in a study of T-cell reconstitution after alpha-beta-depleted transplantation in children. Library preparation (for TCRbeta) was performed with unique molecular identifiers. TCRdb passed the PCR reads through MiXCR, listing each CDR3 protein once. The sample gives nearly 550,000 distinct CDR3 sequences, around 18% of which show up once; approximately 3% is in the top ten. This specimen was PBMCs from the stem cell graft donor, taken from the stem cell graft. The receptor set was obtained from a human donor who donated a stem cell graft to a child with acute lymphoblastic leukemia.

The chain combines TRBV27 with TRBJ2-1; D ambiguous. The CDR3 length is 13 residues. Between the trimmed V and J ends, which lost 8 bases and 3 bases, there was a span of 11 bases. Germline CDR1 MNHEY, CDR2 SMNVEV (reference sequence). Here the CDR3 reads CASGLDGYNEQFF. For the CDR3, the DNA is TGTGCCAGCGGTCTGGACGGCTACAATGAGCAGTTCTTC.

This clonotype occurred many times. Sequence at one end of the junction differs from germline and may be a read error. V is TRBV5-1 and J is TRBJ1-1; TRBD1 matches at 9 bases. The CDR3 runs 16 residues. The germline CDR1 and CDR2 sequences are SGHRS and YFSETQ. The CDR3 nucleotides are TGTGCCAGCAGCTTAGGTACAGGGGGCTCGAACACTGAAGCTTTCTTT. It yields the protein CASSLGTGGSNTEAFF.

The chain links TRBV14 to TRBJ2-3; D is unclear. The V gene's germline CDR1 is SGHDN and CDR2 FVKESK. V was cut by 1 base and J by 0 bases, with 8 bases left in between. This CDR3 comprises 15 residues. DNA for the CDR3: TGTGCCAGCAGCCAAGTCTACAGTAGCACAGATACGCAGTATTTT. This codes for CASSQVYSSTDTQYF.

J is TRBJ1-1 and V is TRBV18; 11 positions agree with TRBD1. V lost 6 bases and J lost 6; bases outside the gene matches: 12. The CDR3 is 16 amino acids. Germline lookup yields CDR1 KGHSH and CDR2 LQKENI. The CDR3 DNA follows: TGTGCCAGCTCGCGCGGGACAGGGGGAAAAGTTGCTGAAGCTTTCTTT. This translates into CASSRGTGGKVAEAFF.

This chain links TRBV10-3 with TRBJ2-1; TRBD1 might be the D (6 bases). Germline CDR1 ENHRY, CDR2 SYGVKD. This CDR3 has 12 residues. V was clipped by 3 bases and J by 8 bases, with 8 bases between them. CDR3 sequence: CAISEQGYEQFF. CDR3 nucleotide sequence: TGTGCCATCAGTGAACAGGGCTATGAGCAGTTCTTC.

The rearrangement uses TRBV5-1 and TRBJ2-1; maybe TRBD1 (6 bases). V was shortened by 0 bases and J by 7 bases, with 14 bases between the two germline ends. The CDR3 covers 15 residues. Germline loops: CDR1 SGHRS, CDR2 YFSETQ. The CDR3 loop reads CASSLVQGSVNEQFF. CDR3 nucleotide sequence: TGCGCCAGCAGCTTGGTTCAGGGGTCGGTTAATGAGCAGTTCTTC.

This clonotype appeared a few times. V is TRBV29-1 and J is TRBJ1-2; D call uncertain. V was cut by 5 bases and J by 3 bases, with 7 bases left in between. Per the germline V gene, CDR1 is SQVTM and CDR2 is ANQGSEA. The length of the CDR3 is 11 residues. This CDR3 reads CSVSVDYGYTF. The CDR3 coding sequence is TGCAGCGTTTCGGTGGACTATGGCTACACCTTC.

The chain employs TRBV6-5 and TRBJ1-1; D is ambiguous. The CDR3 loop spans 13 amino acids. CDR1 and CDR2 from the germline V gene are MNHEY and SVGAGI. Trimming pared 2 bases from V and 3 bases from J, leaving 7 bases between. CDR3 nucleotide sequence: TGTGCCAGCAGTTACACGGTATACACTGAAGCTTTCTTT. Translating gives CASSYTVYTEAFF.

This clonotype showed up just a few times. The genes are TRBV7-2 and TRBJ2-1; 13 bases agree with TRBD2. The V segment lost 5 bases and the J segment 7 bases; nucleotides outside the gene matches: 5. The CDR3 has 15 amino acids. Germline CDR1 is SGHTA and CDR2 is FQGNSA. CDR3 bases: TGTGCCAGCAGCAGGACTAGCGGGAGCACAAATGAGCAGTTCTTC. As protein: CASSRTSGSTNEQFF.

This clonotype has just a few counts. The genes are TRBV4-1 and TRBJ2-1; the D gene is possibly TRBD2 (5 bases). V was clipped by 3 bases and J by 4 bases, with 13 bases between them. The CDR3 covers 15 residues. CDR1 and CDR2 (germline): MGHRA, YSYEKL. For the CDR3, the DNA is TGCGCCAGCAGCCAGACATCAGCGGAGTACAATGAGCAGTTCTTC. It codes for CASSQTSAEYNEQFF.

This clonotype was seen just once. The V and J genes are TRBV28 and TRBJ1-4; weak D call: TRBD1 (6 bases). Per germline, CDR1 MDHEN and CDR2 SYDVKM. This CDR3 is built from 14 residues. V dropped 6 bases and J dropped 7 bases, with 15 bases sitting between them. The CDR3 DNA reads as TGTGCCAGCAGGACTGTACAGGGCGGTGAAAAACTGTTTTTT. This translates into CASRTVQGGEKLFF. Filled out from reference TRBV28 and TRBJ1-4, the complete variable domain reads DVKVTQSSRYLVKRTGEKVFLECVQDMDHENMFWYRQDPGLGLRLIYFSYDVKMKEKGDIPEGYSVSREKKERFSLILESASTNQTSMYLCASRTVQGGEKLFFGSGTQLSVL.

This clonotype was detected only a few times. The chain carries TRBV20-1 and TRBJ2-3, with TRBD2 as a possible D gene (6 bases). V was trimmed by 0 bases and J by 3 bases, leaving 10 bases between them. Germline CDR1 DFQATT, CDR2 SNEGSKA (reference sequence). The CDR3 runs to 14 residues. The CDR3 loop is CSARDGAGTDTQYF. The CDR3 nucleotides read TGCAGTGCTAGAGATGGTGCGGGGACAGATACGCAGTATTTT.

This clonotype was detected a few times. The J gene is TRBJ2-1, the V gene TRBV5-6, with TRBD2 as a possible D gene (6 bases). V was pared by 0 bases and J by 6 bases, with 13 bases between. There are 15 residues in the CDR3. The germline V gene has CDR1 SGHDT and CDR2 YYEEEE. The CDR3 DNA reads as TGTGCCAGCAGCTTGGAGGTGCTAGCGTCCAATGAGCAGTTCTTC. As protein: CASSLEVLASNEQFF.

This clonotype was found a few times. V usage is TRBV29-1 and J usage is TRBJ1-3, with D uncertain. The ends were cut back, 3 bases at V and 3 bases at J, with 3 bases in the middle. Germline-derived CDR1 and CDR2 are SQVTM and ANQGSEA. This CDR3 comprises 11 residues. This chain's CDR3 is CSVEGGNTIYF. DNA for the CDR3: TGCAGCGTTGAGGGTGGAAACACCATATATTTT.

This clonotype was picked up a small number of times. The rearrangement joins TRBV5-1 to TRBJ2-7; D call uncertain. There are 13 residues in the CDR3. Germline V gene sequence: CDR1 SGHRS, CDR2 YFSETQ. The ends were cut back, 2 bases at V and 0 bases at J, with 6 bases in the middle. CDR3 sequence: CASSFALSYEQYF. The CDR3 nucleotides are TGCGCCAGCAGCTTTGCCCTCTCCTACGAGCAGTACTTC.

This chain connects TRBV5-1 to TRBJ1-2; D is ambiguous. The CDR3 consists of 14 residues. V dropped 0 bases and J dropped 4 bases, with 10 bases sitting between them. Germline CDR1 SGHRS, CDR2 YFSETQ. For the CDR3, the DNA is TGCGCCAGCAGCTTGGGACCTCCTCCCTATGGCTACACCTTC. Translated, it gives CASSLGPPPYGYTF.

V and J are TRBV12-3 or TRBV12-4 and TRBJ2-5; possible D gene TRBD1, 5 bases. The CDR3 length is 14 residues. Between the trimmed V and J ends, which lost 6 bases and 3 bases, there was a span of 14 bases. CDR3 region: CASRPHSGKETQYF. The CDR3 region has the DNA TGTGCCAGCAGACCACACTCAGGGAAAGAGACCCAGTACTTC.

This chain joins TRBV19 and TRBJ1-5; D unresolved. Per germline, CDR1 LNHDA and CDR2 SQIVND (reference sequence). With 6 bases removed from V and 4 bases from J, the gap between germline ends came to 7 bases. The CDR3 runs 12 residues. The CDR3 reads CASSDRNQPQHF. In DNA, the CDR3 is TGTGCCAGTAGCGATCGGAATCAGCCCCAGCATTTT.

This clonotype was detected a few times. This chain's CDR3 is CATSDHVYGYTF. The CDR3 DNA reads as TGTGCCACCAGTGACCACGTCTATGGCTACACCTTC. The chain links TRBV24-1 to TRBJ1-2; no clear D. The V gene lost 4 bases and the J gene lost 4 bases, with 6 bases spanning the gap. There are 12 residues in the CDR3. Per germline, CDR1 KGHDR and CDR2 SFDVKD.